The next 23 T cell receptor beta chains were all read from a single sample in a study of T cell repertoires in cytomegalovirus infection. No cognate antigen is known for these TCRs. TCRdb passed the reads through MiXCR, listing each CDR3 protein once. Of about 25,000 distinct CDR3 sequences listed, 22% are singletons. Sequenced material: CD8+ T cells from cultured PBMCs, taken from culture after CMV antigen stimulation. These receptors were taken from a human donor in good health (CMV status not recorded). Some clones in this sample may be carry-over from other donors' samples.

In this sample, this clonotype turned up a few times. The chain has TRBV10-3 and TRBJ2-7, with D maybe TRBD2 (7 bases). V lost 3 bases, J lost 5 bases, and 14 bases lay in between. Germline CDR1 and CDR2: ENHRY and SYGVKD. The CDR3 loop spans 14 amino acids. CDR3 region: CAISDRGGEDEQYF. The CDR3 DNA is TGTGCCATCAGTGATAGGGGGGGAGAGGACGAGCAGTACTTC.

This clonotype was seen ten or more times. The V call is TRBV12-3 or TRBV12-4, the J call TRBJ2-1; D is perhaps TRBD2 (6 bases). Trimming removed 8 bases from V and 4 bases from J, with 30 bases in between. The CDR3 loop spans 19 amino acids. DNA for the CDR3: TGTGCCAGCTCCCTTAGTGCGTTTCCGGGACTCAAAGTGTACAATGAGCAGTTCTTC. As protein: CASSLSAFPGLKVYNEQFF.

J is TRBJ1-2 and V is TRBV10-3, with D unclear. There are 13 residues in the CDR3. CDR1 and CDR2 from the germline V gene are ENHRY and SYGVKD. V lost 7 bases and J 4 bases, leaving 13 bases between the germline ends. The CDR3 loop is CAINGGSGYGYTF. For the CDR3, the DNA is TGTGCCATCAATGGAGGGTCTGGCTATGGCTACACCTTC.

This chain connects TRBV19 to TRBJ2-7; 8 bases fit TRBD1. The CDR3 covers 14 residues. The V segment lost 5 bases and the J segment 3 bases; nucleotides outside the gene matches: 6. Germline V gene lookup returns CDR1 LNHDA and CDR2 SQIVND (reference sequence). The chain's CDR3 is CASSPTTGVYEQYF. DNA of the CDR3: TGTGCCAGTAGTCCAACGACAGGGGTCTACGAGCAGTACTTC.

CDR3 amino acids: CASSSPLAGGLYTQYF. In DNA form, the CDR3 reads TGTGCCAGCAGTTCCCCGCTAGCGGGGGGTTTATATACGCAGTATTTT. V is TRBV27 and J is TRBJ2-3; TRBD2 agrees at 11 bases. The CDR3 runs to 16 residues. Germline loops: CDR1 MNHEY, CDR2 SMNVEV (reference sequence). V gave up 4 bases and J gave up 7 bases; unmatched junction bases: 10.

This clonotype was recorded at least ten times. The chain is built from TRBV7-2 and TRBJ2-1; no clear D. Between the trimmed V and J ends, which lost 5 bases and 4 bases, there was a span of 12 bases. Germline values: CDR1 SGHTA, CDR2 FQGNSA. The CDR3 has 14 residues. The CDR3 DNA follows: TGTGCCAGCAGCCCAGGCAGCTTTTACAATGAGCAGTTCTTC. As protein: CASSPGSFYNEQFF.

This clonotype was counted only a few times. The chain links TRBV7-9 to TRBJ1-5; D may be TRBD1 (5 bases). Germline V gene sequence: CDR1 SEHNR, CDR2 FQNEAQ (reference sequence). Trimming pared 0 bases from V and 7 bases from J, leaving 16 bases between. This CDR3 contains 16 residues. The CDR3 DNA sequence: TGTGCCAGCAGCTTAGCCTCCCACGGGACGGGGCAGCCCCAGCATTTT. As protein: CASSLASHGTGQPQHF.

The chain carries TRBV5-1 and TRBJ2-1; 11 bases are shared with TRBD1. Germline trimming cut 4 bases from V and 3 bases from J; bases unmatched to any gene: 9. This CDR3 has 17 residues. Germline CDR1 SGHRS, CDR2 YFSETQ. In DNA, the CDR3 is TGCGCCAGCAGCCTCCGGGACAGGGGGTTTAACTACAATGAGCAGTTCTTC. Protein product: CASSLRDRGFNYNEQFF.

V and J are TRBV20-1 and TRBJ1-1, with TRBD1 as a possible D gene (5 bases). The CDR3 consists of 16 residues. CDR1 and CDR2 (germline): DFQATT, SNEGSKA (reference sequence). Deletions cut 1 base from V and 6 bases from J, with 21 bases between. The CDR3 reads CSARAFVGRGAPEAFF. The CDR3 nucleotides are TGCAGTGCTAGAGCCTTTGTCGGGCGCGGGGCCCCTGAAGCTTTCTTT.

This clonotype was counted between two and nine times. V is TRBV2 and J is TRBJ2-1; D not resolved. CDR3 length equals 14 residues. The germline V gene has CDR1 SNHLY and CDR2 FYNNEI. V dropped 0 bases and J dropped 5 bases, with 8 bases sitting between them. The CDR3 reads CASSEAPGDNEQFF. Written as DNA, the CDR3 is TGTGCCAGCAGTGAAGCGCCGGGTGACAATGAGCAGTTCTTC.

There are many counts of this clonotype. DNA for the CDR3: TGTGCCAGCAGCTTATCCGAAGGGGGCGAGCAGTACTTC. This sequence encodes CASSLSEGGEQYF. The V call is TRBV13, the J call TRBJ2-7, with D possibly TRBD1 on 6 matching bases. The CDR3 extends over 13 amino acids. Trimming left V 2 bases short and J 6 bases short, with 11 bases between. Looked up from germline, CDR1 is PRHDT and CDR2 is FYEKMQ (reference sequence).

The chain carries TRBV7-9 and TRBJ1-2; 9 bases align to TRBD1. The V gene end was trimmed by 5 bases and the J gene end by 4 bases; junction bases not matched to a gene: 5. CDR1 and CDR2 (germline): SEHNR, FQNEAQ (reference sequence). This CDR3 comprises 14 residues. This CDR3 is CASSPLTGGYGYTF. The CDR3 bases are TGTGCCAGCAGCCCGTTGACAGGGGGCTATGGCTACACCTTC.

The DNA of the CDR3 is TGTGCCAGCAGCGCCCCCATCCCCCGGGACCACTTTCGTGGCTACACCTTC. Its protein is CASSAPIPRDHFRGYTF. V usage is TRBV9 and J usage is TRBJ1-2; perhaps TRBD1 as D (5 bases). This CDR3 is built from 17 residues. Looked up from germline, CDR1 is SGDLS and CDR2 is YYNGEE. Trimming took off 3 bases at V and 7 bases at J, with 25 bases between the two ends.

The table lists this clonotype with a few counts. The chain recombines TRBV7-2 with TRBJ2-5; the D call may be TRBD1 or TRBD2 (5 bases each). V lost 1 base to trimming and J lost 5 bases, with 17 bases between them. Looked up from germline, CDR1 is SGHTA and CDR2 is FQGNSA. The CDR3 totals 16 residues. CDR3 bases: TGTGCCAGCAGCTTAGTTGGAGGCAGGGTCAGGGAGACCCAGTACTTC. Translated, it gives CASSLVGGRVRETQYF.

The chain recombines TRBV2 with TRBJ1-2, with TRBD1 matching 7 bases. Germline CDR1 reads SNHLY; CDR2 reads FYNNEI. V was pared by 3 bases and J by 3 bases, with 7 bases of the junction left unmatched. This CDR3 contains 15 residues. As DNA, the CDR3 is TGTGCCAGCAGTGAGAGAGGACAGGCGTACTATGGCTACACCTTC. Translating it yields CASSERGQAYYGYTF.

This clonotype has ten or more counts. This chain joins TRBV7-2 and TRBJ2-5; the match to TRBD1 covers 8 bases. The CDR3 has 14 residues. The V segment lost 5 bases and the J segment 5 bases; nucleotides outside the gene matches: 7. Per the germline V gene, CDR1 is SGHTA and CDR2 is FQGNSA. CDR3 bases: TGTGCCAGCAGCCCCGGACAGGGAGGTGAGACCCAGTACTTC. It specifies CASSPGQGGETQYF.

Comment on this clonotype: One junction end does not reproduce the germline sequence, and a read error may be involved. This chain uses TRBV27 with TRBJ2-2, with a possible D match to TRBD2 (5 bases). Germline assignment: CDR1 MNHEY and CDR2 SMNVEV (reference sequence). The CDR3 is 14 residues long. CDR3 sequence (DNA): TGTGCCAGCAGTTTAGGCGGATCCCCCGGGGAGCCGTTTTTT. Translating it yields CASSLGGSPGEPFF.

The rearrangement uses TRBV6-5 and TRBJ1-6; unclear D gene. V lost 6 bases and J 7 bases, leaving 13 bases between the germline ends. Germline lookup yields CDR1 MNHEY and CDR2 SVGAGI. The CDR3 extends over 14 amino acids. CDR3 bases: TGTGCCAGCAGCCGGGAAAGACCAAATTCACCCCTCCACTTT. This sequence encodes CASSRERPNSPLHF.

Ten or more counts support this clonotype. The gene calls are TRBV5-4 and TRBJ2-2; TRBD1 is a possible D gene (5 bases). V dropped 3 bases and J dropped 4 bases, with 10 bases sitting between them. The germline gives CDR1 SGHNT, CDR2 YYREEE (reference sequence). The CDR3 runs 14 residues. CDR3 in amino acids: CASSYATATGELFF. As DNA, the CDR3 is TGTGCCAGCAGCTACGCGACAGCCACCGGGGAGCTGTTTTTT.

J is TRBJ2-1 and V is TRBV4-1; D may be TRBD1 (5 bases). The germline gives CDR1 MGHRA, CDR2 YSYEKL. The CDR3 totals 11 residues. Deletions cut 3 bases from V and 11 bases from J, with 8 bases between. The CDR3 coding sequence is TGCGCCAGCAGCCATAGGGGAAAGCAGTTCTTC. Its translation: CASSHRGKQFF.

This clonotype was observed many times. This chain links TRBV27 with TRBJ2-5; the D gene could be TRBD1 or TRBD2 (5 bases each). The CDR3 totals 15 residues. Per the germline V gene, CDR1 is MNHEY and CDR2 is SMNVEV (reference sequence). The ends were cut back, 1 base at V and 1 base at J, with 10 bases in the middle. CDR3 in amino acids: CASSLYLGTQETQYF. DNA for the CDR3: TGTGCCAGCAGTTTATACCTGGGGACCCAAGAGACCCAGTACTTC.

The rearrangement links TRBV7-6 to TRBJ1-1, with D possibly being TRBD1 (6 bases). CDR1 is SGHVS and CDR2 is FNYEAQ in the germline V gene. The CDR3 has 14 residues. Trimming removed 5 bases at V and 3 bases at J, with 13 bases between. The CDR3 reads CASSPTGGHTEAFF. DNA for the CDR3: TGTGCCAGCAGCCCGACAGGAGGGCACACTGAAGCTTTCTTT.

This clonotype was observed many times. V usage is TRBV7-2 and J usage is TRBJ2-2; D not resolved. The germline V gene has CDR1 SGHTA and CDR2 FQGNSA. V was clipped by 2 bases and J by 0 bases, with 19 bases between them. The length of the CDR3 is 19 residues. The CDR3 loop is CASSLPPAIGSANTGELFF. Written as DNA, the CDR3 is TGTGCCAGCAGCTTACCCCCCGCTATTGGGTCGGCGAACACCGGGGAGCTGTTTTTT.